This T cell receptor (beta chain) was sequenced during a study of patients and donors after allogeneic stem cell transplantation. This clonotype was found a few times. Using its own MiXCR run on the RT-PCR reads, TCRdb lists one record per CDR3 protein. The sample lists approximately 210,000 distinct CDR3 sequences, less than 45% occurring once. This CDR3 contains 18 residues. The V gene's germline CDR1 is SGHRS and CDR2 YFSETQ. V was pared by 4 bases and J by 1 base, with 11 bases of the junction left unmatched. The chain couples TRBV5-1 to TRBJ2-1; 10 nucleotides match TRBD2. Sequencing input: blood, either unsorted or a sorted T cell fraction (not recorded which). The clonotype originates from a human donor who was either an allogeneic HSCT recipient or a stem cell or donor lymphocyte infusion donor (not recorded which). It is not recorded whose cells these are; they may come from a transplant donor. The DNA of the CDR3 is TGCGCCAGCAGCCGTAACCCGACTAGCGGGTTTTCCTACAATGAGCAGTTCTTC. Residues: CASSRNPTSGFSYNEQFF.